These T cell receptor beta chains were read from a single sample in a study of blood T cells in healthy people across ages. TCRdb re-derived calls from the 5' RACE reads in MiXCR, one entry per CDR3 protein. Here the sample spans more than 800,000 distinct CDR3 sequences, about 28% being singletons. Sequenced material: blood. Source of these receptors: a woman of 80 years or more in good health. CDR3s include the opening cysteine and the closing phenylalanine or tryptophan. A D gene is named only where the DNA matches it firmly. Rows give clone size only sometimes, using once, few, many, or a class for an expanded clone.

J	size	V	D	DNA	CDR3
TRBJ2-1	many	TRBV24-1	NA	TGTGCCACCAGTATGGGATCCTCCTACAATGAGCAGTTCTTC	CATSMGSSYNEQFF
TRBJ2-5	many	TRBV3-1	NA	TGTGCCAGCAGCCACTATAGGACGGACCAAGAGACCCAGTACTTC	CASSHYRTDQETQYF
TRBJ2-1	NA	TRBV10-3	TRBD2	TGTGCCATCAGACGGACTAGCGGCACCTACAATGAGCAGTTCTTC	CAIRRTSGTYNEQFF
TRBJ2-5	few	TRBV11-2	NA	TGTGCCAGCAGCTTAGTATTTAGTCCGGAGACCCAGTACTTC	CASSLVFSPETQYF
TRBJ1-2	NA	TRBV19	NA	TGTGCCAGTAGTATGTTCAAGGACTTAAACTATGGCTACACCTTC	CASSMFKDLNYGYTF
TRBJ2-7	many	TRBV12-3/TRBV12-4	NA	TGTGCCAGCAGTTTTGCTTTTTTCAACGAGCAGTACTTC	CASSFAFFNEQYF
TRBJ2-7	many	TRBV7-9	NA	TGTGCCAGCAGCCTCGATGTGGGATCACCTAATGCTTACGAGCAGTACTTC	CASSLDVGSPNAYEQYF
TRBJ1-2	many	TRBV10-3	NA	TGTGCCATCAGCAGCTCGACGGATACTAACTATGGCTACACCTTC	CAISSSTDTNYGYTF
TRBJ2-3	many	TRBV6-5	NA	TGTGCCAGCAGGGCGCACGGCACAGATACGCAGTATTTT	CASRAHGTDTQYF
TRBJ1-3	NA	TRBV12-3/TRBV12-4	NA	TGTGCCAGCAGCCAAACAGGGATAAACACCATATATTTT	CASSQTGINTIYF
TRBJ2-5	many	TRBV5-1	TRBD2	TGCGCCAGCAGAGACAGCGGGGGAGAAGAGACCCAGTACTTC	CASRDSGGEETQYF
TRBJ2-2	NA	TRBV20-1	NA	TGCAGTGCCACTTCCGGCAACAAGGCCACCGGGGAGCTGTTTTTT	CSATSGNKATGELFF
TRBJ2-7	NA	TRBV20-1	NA	TGCAGTGCGAGATTCGGAAAGGAATCCTCCTACGAGCAGTACTTC	CSARFGKESSYEQYF
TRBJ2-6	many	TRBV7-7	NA	TGTGCCAGCAGTCTACCTGGGGCCAACGTCCTGACTTTC	CASSLPGANVLTF
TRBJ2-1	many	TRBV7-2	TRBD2	TGTGCCAGCAGCTTAGCCCTACTACCGACTAGCGGGGGGGCTGGTGAGCAGTTCTTC	CASSLALLPTSGGAGEQFF
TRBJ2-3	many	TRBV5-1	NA	TGCGCCAGCAGCTCCCCCGCGCCGCAAAGCTGGAACGTGGATACGCAGTATTTT	CASSSPAPQSWNVDTQYF
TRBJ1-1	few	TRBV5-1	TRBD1	TGCGCCAGCAGCCTGACAGGGTCCAAAGAAGCTTTCTTT	CASSLTGSKEAFF
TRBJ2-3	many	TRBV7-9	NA	TGTGCCAGCAGCTTAAGAGGGTATCCCACAGATACGCAGTATTTT	CASSLRGYPTDTQYF
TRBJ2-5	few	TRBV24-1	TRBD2	TGTGCCACCAGTGATAGGACTAGCGGGGTTGAGACCCAGTACTTC	CATSDRTSGVETQYF
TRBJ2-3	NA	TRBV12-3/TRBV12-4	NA	TGTGCCAGCAGTTTCGGCAGACCTAGAACAGATATGGAATATTTT	CASSFGRPRTDMEYF
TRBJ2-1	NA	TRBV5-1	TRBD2	TGCGCCAGCAGCTGGGGAGGGACCCAAGAGACCCAGTTCTTC	CASSWGGTQETQFF
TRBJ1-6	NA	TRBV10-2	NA	TGCGCCAGCAGTGAACGGAGCTATAATTCACCCCTCCACTTT	CASSERSYNSPLHF
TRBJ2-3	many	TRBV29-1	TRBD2	TGCAGCGTTGGAGCTAGCGGGAGCAGCACAGATACGCAGTATTTT	CSVGASGSSTDTQYF
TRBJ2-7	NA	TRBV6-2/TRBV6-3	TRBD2	TGTGCCAGCAGTTCCAGCGGGACCGAGGGTGAGCAGTACTTC	CASSSSGTEGEQYF
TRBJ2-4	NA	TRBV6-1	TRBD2	TGTGCCAGCAAGGGGAGGGTATCCAAAAACATTCAGTACTTC	CASKGRVSKNIQYF
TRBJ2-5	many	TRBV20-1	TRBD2	TGCAGTGCTAGAGCTGTTGACCGGGGGGGCCTGGAGACCCAGTACTTC	CSARAVDRGGLETQYF
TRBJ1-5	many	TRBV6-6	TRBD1	TGTGCCAGCAGTAAACTGGGACAGGCACATCAGCCCCAGCATTTT	CASSKLGQAHQPQHF
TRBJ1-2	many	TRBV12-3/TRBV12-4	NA	TGTGCCAGCAGCCAGTTGACAGTCTATGGCTACACCTTC	CASSQLTVYGYTF
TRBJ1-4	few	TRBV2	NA	TGTGCCAGCAGTGAGAATCGGAGCGGAGAAAAACTGTTTTTT	CASSENRSGEKLFF
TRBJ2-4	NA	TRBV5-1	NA	TGCGCCAGCAGCTTGGATACCAAAAACATTCAGTACTTC	CASSLDTKNIQYF
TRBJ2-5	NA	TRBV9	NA	TGTGCCAGCAGCCTGCTGGAAAATGAGCAGTACTTC	CASSLLENEQYF
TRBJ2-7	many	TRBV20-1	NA	TGCAGTGCCGCACCGGGGGCTCACTACGAGCAGTACTTC	CSAAPGAHYEQYF
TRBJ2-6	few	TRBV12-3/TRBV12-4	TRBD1	TGTGCCAGCAGTACAGGGGGACAGGGGGTGGCTGGGGCCAACGTCCTGACTTTC	CASSTGGQGVAGANVLTF
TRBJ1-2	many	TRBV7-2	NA	TGTGCCAGCAGCTTAGTTTGGGACAAGGGTGGCTACACCTTC	CASSLVWDKGGYTF
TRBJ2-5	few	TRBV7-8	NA	TGTGCCAGCAGCTTAGCCTTGGGGGGGGGGGCAGAGACCCAGTACTTC	CASSLALGGGAETQYF
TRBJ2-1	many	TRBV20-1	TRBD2	TGCAGTGCTAGCCTACCGACTAGCCCTACCTACAATGAGCAGTTCTTC	CSASLPTSPTYNEQFF
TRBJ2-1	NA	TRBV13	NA	TGTGCCAGCAGCTTAGGGTCCGGACAGCAAGAGACCCAGTTCTTC	CASSLGSGQQETQFF
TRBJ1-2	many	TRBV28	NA	TGTGCCAGCAACAGGGAGGGATACTATGGCTACACCTTC	CASNREGYYGYTF
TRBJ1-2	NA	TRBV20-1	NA	TGCAGTGCAATACAGGACCGATCTAACTATGGCTACACCTTC	CSAIQDRSNYGYTF
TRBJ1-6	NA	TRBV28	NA	TGTGCCAGCAGTTACAGGAATGGTTCACCCCTCCACTTT	CASSYRNGSPLHF
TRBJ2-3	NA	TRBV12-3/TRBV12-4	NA	TGTGCTTCGGGGATGGGCACAGATACGCAGTATTTT	CASGMGTDTQYF
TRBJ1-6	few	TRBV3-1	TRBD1	TGTGCCAGCAGCCACTTAGGACAGGGCGCATCACCCCTCCACTTT	CASSHLGQGASPLHF
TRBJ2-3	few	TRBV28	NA	TGTGCCAGCAGTCGGGGGCCCCGCACAGATACGCAGTATTTT	CASSRGPRTDTQYF